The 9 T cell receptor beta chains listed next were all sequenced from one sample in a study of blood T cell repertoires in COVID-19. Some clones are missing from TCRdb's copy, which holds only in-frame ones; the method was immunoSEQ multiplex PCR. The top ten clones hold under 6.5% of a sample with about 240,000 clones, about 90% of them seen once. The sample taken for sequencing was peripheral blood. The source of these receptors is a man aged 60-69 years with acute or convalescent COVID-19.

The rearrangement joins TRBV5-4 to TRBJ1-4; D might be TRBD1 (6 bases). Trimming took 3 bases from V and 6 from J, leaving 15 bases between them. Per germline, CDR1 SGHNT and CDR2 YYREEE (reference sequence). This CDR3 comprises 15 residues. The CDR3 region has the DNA TGTGCCAGCAGCTCCCGCCGGGACACTGATGAAAAACTGTTTTTT. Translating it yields CASSSRRDTDEKLFF.

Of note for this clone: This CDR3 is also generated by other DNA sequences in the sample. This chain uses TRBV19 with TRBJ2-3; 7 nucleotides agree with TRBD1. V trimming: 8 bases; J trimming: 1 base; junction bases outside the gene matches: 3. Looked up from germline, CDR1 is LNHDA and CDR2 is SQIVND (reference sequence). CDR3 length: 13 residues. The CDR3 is CASSTGGTDTQYF. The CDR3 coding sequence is TGTGCCAGTTCTACAGGGGGCACAGATACGCAGTATTTT.

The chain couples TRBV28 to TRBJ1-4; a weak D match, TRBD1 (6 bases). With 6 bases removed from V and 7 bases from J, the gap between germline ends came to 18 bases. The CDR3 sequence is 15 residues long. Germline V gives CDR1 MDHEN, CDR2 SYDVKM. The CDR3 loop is CASSLGAAGLEKLFF. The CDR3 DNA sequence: TGTGCCAGCAGCCTGGGGGCCGCCGGACTTGAAAAACTGTTTTTT.

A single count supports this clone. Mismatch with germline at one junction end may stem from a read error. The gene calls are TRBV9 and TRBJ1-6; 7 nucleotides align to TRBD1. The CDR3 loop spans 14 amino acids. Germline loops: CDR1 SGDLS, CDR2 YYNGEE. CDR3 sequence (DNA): TGTGCCAGCAGCGGAAGACAGGGTAATTCACCCCCCCACTTT. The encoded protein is CASSGRQGNSPPHF.

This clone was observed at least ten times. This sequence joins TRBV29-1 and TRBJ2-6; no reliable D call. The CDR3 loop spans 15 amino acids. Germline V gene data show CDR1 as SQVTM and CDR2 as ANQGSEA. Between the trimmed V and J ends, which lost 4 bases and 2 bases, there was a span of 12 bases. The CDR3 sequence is CSVVSGTAGANVLTF. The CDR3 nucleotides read TGCAGCGTTGTGTCTGGCACAGCTGGGGCCAACGTCCTGACTTTC.

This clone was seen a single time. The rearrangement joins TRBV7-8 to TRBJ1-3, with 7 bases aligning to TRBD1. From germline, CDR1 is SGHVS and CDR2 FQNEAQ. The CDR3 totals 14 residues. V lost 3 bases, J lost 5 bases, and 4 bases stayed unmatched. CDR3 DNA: TGTGCCAGCAGCTTGACACAGGGGAGAAACACCATATATTTT. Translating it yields CASSLTQGRNTIYF.

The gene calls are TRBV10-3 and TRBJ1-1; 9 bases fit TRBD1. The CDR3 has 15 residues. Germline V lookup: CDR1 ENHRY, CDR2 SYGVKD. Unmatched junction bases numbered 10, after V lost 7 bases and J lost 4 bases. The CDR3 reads CAITPSLQGATEAFF. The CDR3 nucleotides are TGTGCCATCACCCCTTCTTTACAGGGGGCCACTGAAGCTTTCTTT.

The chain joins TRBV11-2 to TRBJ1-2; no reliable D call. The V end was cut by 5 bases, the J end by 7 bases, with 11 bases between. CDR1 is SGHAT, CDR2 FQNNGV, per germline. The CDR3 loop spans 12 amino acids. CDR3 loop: CASSQAVGGYTF. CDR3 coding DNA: TGTGCCAGCAGCCAGGCTGTAGGTGGCTACACCTTC.

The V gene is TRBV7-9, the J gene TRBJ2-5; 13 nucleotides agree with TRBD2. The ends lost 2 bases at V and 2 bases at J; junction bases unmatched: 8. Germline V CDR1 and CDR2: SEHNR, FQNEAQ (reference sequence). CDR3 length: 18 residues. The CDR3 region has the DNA TGTGCCAGCAGCTTATCTACTAGCGGGAGGGCCTCGCAAGAGACCCAGTACTTC. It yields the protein CASSLSTSGRASQETQYF.